These 25 T cell receptor beta chains share one sample of origin, sequenced in a study of CD8 T cells in Susac syndrome. Random hexamers primed reverse transcription of about 0.5 to 1 ug RNA. TCRdb reanalysed the immunoSEQ multiplex PCR reads using MiXCR and keeps one entry per CDR3 protein. The sample consists of roughly 400,000 distinct CDR3 sequences, more than 80% of them appearing once. Sample: CD8+ T cells from PBMCs. Source of these receptors: a human donor with multiple sclerosis.

This sequence joins TRBV6-2 or TRBV6-3 and TRBJ2-7; TRBD1 agrees at 7 bases. CDR3 length: 14 amino acids. Germline-derived CDR1 and CDR2 are MNHEY and SVGEGT. The J segment lost 3 bases and the V segment lost 7 bases, leaving 9 bases of the junction unmatched. CDR3 in amino acids: CASTQETGRYEQYF. In DNA form, the CDR3 reads TGTGCCAGCACCCAAGAGACAGGGCGCTACGAGCAGTACTTC.

The genes are TRBV20-1 and TRBJ2-3; TRBD2 matches 9 bases. CDR1 is DFQATT and CDR2 is SNEGSKA in the germline V gene (reference sequence). The V segment lost 1 base and the J segment 3 bases; nucleotides outside the gene matches: 14. The CDR3 runs 18 residues. The CDR3 DNA reads as TGCAGTGCTAGAGTTTTCCAAGTTAGCGGGAGTATGACAGATACGCAGTATTTT. It translates to CSARVFQVSGSMTDTQYF.

The rearrangement uses TRBV28 and TRBJ2-1; 10 positions agree with TRBD2. This CDR3 spans 15 amino acids. V lost 8 bases to trimming and J lost 8 bases; unmatched junction nucleotides: 12. Germline CDR1 MDHEN, CDR2 SYDVKM. The CDR3 nucleotides read TGTGCCAGCTCCCCAAGGAGCGGGAGGGTTGATGAGCAGTTCTTC. As protein: CASSPRSGRVDEQFF.

CDR3: CAWSRGQGRRVSSYEQYF. The CDR3 DNA follows: TGTGCCTGGAGTAGGGGACAGGGAAGGAGGGTAAGCTCCTACGAGCAGTACTTC. V usage is TRBV30 and J usage is TRBJ2-7, with TRBD1 matching over 9 bases. Germline V gene sequence: CDR1 GTSNPN, CDR2 SVGIG (reference sequence). V lost 2 bases to trimming and J lost 0 bases; unmatched junction nucleotides: 14. This CDR3 comprises 18 residues.

The rearrangement links TRBV28 to TRBJ2-7, with 7 nucleotides matching TRBD2. Unmatched junction bases numbered 9, after V lost 8 bases and J lost 5 bases. Germline V lookup: CDR1 MDHEN, CDR2 SYDVKM. The CDR3 runs 13 residues. CDR3 in amino acids: CASRLPGRDEQYF. The CDR3 coding sequence is TGTGCCAGCCGGCTACCAGGGAGGGACGAGCAGTACTTC.

This clonotype is a singleton in its sample. V and J are TRBV6-2 or TRBV6-3 and TRBJ1-2, with a weak D call TRBD1 (5 bases). Germline V lookup: CDR1 MNHEY, CDR2 SVGEGT. Trimming took 6 bases from V and 1 from J, leaving 18 bases between them. There are 16 residues in the CDR3. CDR3 nucleotide sequence: TGTGCCAGCAGCCAAGGGTCGACAGAAGATAACTATGGCTACACCTTC. This codes for CASSQGSTEDNYGYTF.

This chain connects TRBV2 to TRBJ2-1; D is undetermined. This CDR3 region has 12 residues. Germline V gene sequence: CDR1 SNHLY, CDR2 FYNNEI. The ends were cut back, 2 bases at V and 7 bases at J, with 6 bases in the middle. The CDR3 region is CASSELLNEQFF. In nucleotides, the CDR3 is TGTGCCAGCAGTGAACTGCTAAATGAGCAGTTCTTC.

This clonotype occurred a few times. This rearrangement joins TRBV5-1 to TRBJ2-7, with D perhaps TRBD2 (6 bases). There are 16 residues in the CDR3. V lost 1 base, J lost 4 bases, and 18 bases lay in between. Germline lookup yields CDR1 SGHRS and CDR2 YFSETQ. The CDR3 DNA reads as TGCGCCAGCAGCTTGATGAGGCTAGCGTTTGGGTACGAGCAGTACTTC. Its translation: CASSLMRLAFGYEQYF.

This chain connects TRBV7-9 to TRBJ1-2; no reliable D call. The CDR3 extends over 13 amino acids. Trimming removed 1 base at V and 5 bases at J, with 8 bases between. Looked up from germline, CDR1 is SEHNR and CDR2 is FQNEAQ (reference sequence). The chain's CDR3 is CASSLGRRYGYTF. CDR3 coding DNA: TGTGCCAGCAGCTTAGGACGGAGGTATGGCTACACCTTC. The entire variable domain, with the rest obtained from reference TRBV7-9 and TRBJ1-2, is as follows: DTGVSQNPRHKITKRGQNVTFRCDPISEHNRLYWYRQTLGQGPEFLTYFQNEAQLEKSRLLSDRFSAERPKGSFSTLEIQRTEQGDSAMYLCASSLGRRYGYTFGSGTRLTVV.

A few counts support this clonotype. The rearrangement links TRBV5-1 to TRBJ1-5; TRBD1 matches at 8 bases. After removal of 0 bases from V and 1 base from J, the junction contained 0 bases not matched to a gene. Per the germline V gene, CDR1 is SGHRS and CDR2 is YFSETQ. The CDR3 is 15 amino acids. Written as DNA, the CDR3 is TGCGCCAGCAGCTTGGGGACAGGGAGCAATCAGCCCCAGCATTTT. Its translation is CASSLGTGSNQPQHF.

V and J are TRBV27 and TRBJ2-7; D is undetermined. Trimming removed 8 bases at V and 0 bases at J, with 11 bases between. The CDR3 length is 13 residues. The germline V gene encodes CDR1 MNHEY and CDR2 SMNVEV (reference sequence). The CDR3 DNA is TGTGCCAGCTATGACCCCCACTCCTACGAGCAGTACTTC. Amino acid sequence: CASYDPHSYEQYF.

V is TRBV7-6 and J is TRBJ1-2, with TRBD1 as a possible D gene (5 bases). The germline V gene has CDR1 SGHVS and CDR2 FNYEAQ. The V gene lost 9 bases and the J gene lost 6 bases, with 14 bases spanning the gap. This CDR3 comprises 12 residues. The DNA for the CDR3 is TGTGCCAGTGGAGGGGCGTACGATGGCTACACCTTC. Translated: CASGGAYDGYTF.

The chain recombines TRBV13 with TRBJ1-6; D unresolved. The CDR3 has 13 amino acids. The V end lost 4 bases, the J end lost 9 bases, and 10 bases lay between the germline ends. Germline-derived CDR1 and CDR2 are PRHDT and FYEKMQ (reference sequence). CDR3 amino acids: CASSSDPSSPLHF. CDR3 nucleotide sequence: TGTGCCAGCAGCTCCGATCCTAGTTCACCCCTCCACTTT.

The genes are TRBV28 and TRBJ1-1; unclear D gene. The V gene lost 3 bases and the J gene lost 6 bases, with 8 bases spanning the gap. The CDR3 consists of 12 residues. From germline, CDR1 is MDHEN and CDR2 SYDVKM. In nucleotides, the CDR3 is TGTGCCAGCAGTTTCCAGTCGGCTGAAGCTTTCTTT. This sequence encodes CASSFQSAEAFF.

CDR3 sequence: CACGQSNTEAFF. In nucleotides, the CDR3 is TGTGCCTGCGGACAGTCGAACACTGAAGCTTTCTTT. J is TRBJ1-1 and V is TRBV30; D might be TRBD1 (6 bases). CDR1 GTSNPN and CDR2 SVGIG come from the germline V gene (reference sequence). Deletions cut 6 bases from V and 1 base from J, with 9 bases between. The CDR3 runs 12 residues.

CDR3 DNA: TGTGCCAGCAGCTTAGCTCCGGGACAGCAGAACACTGAAGCTTTCTTT. Protein product: CASSLAPGQQNTEAFF. This rearrangement joins TRBV7-6 to TRBJ1-1; 7 positions agree with TRBD1. V was clipped by 0 bases and J by 1 base; unmatched bases: 5. The CDR3 has 16 amino acids. CDR1 is SGHVS and CDR2 is FNYEAQ in the germline V gene.

The chain links TRBV6-6 to TRBJ2-1, with 7 bases that match TRBD1. The CDR3 has 16 amino acids. Germline loops: CDR1 MNHNY, CDR2 SVGAGI (reference sequence). The J segment lost 6 bases and the V segment lost 1 base, leaving 9 bases of the junction unmatched. In DNA form, the CDR3 reads TGTGCCAGCAGTTACTTGCTCCAGGGGGTGGGCAATGAGCAGTTCTTC. Translating gives CASSYLLQGVGNEQFF.

The gene calls are TRBV28 and TRBJ1-4; D is undetermined. Germline values: CDR1 MDHEN, CDR2 SYDVKM. The CDR3 loop spans 16 amino acids. Trimming took off 5 bases at V and 0 bases at J, with 13 bases between the two ends. In DNA, the CDR3 is TGTGCCAGCAGTCGCCCCCCCCAGCCAACTAATGAAAAACTGTTTTTT. The encoded protein is CASSRPPQPTNEKLFF.

The chain combines TRBV30 with TRBJ1-2, with D uncertain. The CDR3 is made up of 13 amino acids. Germline V lookup: CDR1 GTSNPN, CDR2 SVGIG (reference sequence). Trimming stripped 4 bases from V and 0 bases from J, with 9 bases between. The chain's CDR3 is CAWKGSANYGYTF. The CDR3 DNA is TGTGCCTGGAAAGGGTCCGCTAACTATGGCTACACCTTC.

V and J are TRBV20-1 and TRBJ1-5; D remains unclear. Germline CDR1 DFQATT, CDR2 SNEGSKA (reference sequence). This CDR3 is 14 amino acids long. V gave up 3 bases and J gave up 5 bases, with 14 bases separating them. The CDR3 here is CSASWREEHQPQHF. The CDR3 DNA follows: TGCAGTGCTAGCTGGAGGGAGGAGCATCAGCCCCAGCATTTT.

The chain couples TRBV4-1 to TRBJ1-2; tentatively, D is TRBD1 (6 bases). The V end lost 4 bases, the J end lost 4 bases, and 16 bases lay between the germline ends. The germline gives CDR1 MGHRA, CDR2 YSYEKL. CDR3 length equals 15 residues. Written as DNA, the CDR3 is TGCGCCAGCAGCCCCGACAGGTCCGGTCTCTATGGCTACACCTTC. This translates into CASSPDRSGLYGYTF.

The chain has TRBV27 and TRBJ1-5; no reliable D call. The CDR3 spans 14 residues. In germline, CDR1 is MNHEY, CDR2 SMNVEV (reference sequence). Trimming removed 6 bases from V and 0 bases from J, with 9 bases in between. CDR3 nucleotides: TGTGCCAGCAGGCCAAATTTTAGCAATCAGCCCCAGCATTTT. Amino acid sequence: CASRPNFSNQPQHF.

This chain connects TRBV14 to TRBJ1-2; maybe TRBD1 (6 bases). This CDR3 is built from 16 residues. Trimming left V 4 bases short and J 3 bases short, with 18 bases between. Germline-derived CDR1 and CDR2 are SGHDN and FVKESK. The CDR3 DNA follows: TGTGCCAGCAGCCCACACAGGGACATCGCGTACTATGGCTACACCTTC. Amino acids: CASSPHRDIAYYGYTF.

This chain connects TRBV4-1 to TRBJ2-3; 8 bases line up with TRBD1. Germline assignment: CDR1 MGHRA and CDR2 YSYEKL. CDR3 length equals 19 residues. The trim removed 0 bases at V and 1 base at J, leaving 12 bases unmatched. CDR3 DNA: TGCGCCAGCAGCCAAGAGGGTGGTGGCGAGACAGGGGGCACAGATACGCAGTATTTT. Protein product: CASSQEGGGETGGTDTQYF.

This rearrangement joins TRBV2 to TRBJ1-5, with D unclear. Trimming removed 7 bases at V and 0 bases at J, with 19 bases between. CDR1 is SNHLY and CDR2 is FYNNEI in the germline V gene. This CDR3 has 17 residues. The CDR3: CASMTGYLEDSNQPQHF. The CDR3, as DNA: TGTGCCAGCATGACGGGATATCTCGAAGATAGCAATCAGCCCCAGCATTTT.